Listed below are T cell receptor beta chains from one sample, sequenced in a study of cytomegalovirus exposure and HLA in healthy donors. TCRdb keeps only in-frame clones here, not all; method: immunoSEQ multiplex PCR. Here the sample spans some 150,000 clones, about 80% being singletons. Sequenced input: PBMCs. The receptors were sampled from a man aged 35 to 55 in good health and CMV-seronegative. The CDR3 runs from the conserved cysteine through the conserved F or W. The D gene is left open where the match is weak. Expanded clones are given a class, and other clones once, few, many or no size at all.

cdr3_aa: CASSQDGDRGPTDTQYF; cdr3_nt: TGTGCCAGCAGCCAAGATGGGGACAGGGGGCCTACAGATACGCAGTATTTT; j_call: TRBJ2-3; clone_size: NA; v_call: TRBV4-2; d_call: TRBD1
cdr3_aa: CATSGGAHNEQFF; cdr3_nt: TGTGCCACCAGCGGTGGAGCCCACAATGAGCAGTTCTTC; j_call: TRBJ2-1; clone_size: NA; v_call: TRBV15; d_call: NA
cdr3_aa: CASSVHWAPFYEQYF; cdr3_nt: TGTGCCAGCAGCGTACACTGGGCCCCTTTCTACGAGCAGTACTTC; j_call: TRBJ2-7; clone_size: NA; v_call: TRBV9; d_call: NA
cdr3_aa: CASSRDWSYEQYF; cdr3_nt: TGTGCCAGCAGTCGGGACTGGAGCTACGAGCAGTACTTC; j_call: TRBJ2-7; clone_size: once; v_call: TRBV27; d_call: NA
cdr3_aa: CACQTGSHNEQFF; cdr3_nt: TGTGCCTGTCAGACGGGATCCCACAATGAGCAGTTCTTC; j_call: TRBJ2-1; clone_size: NA; v_call: TRBV30; d_call: NA
cdr3_aa: CSSSAMRWRFIF; cdr3_nt: TGTTCCAGCAGCGCCATGAGGTGGCGTTTCATCTTC; j_call: TRBJ2-1; clone_size: NA; v_call: TRBV7-9; d_call: NA
cdr3_aa: CASSLSGSTSANEQFF; cdr3_nt: TGTGCCAGCAGCCTCAGCGGGTCGACTAGCGCCAATGAGCAGTTCTTC; j_call: TRBJ2-1; clone_size: few; v_call: TRBV11-3; d_call: TRBD2
cdr3_aa: CSSSFSNYGYTF; cdr3_nt: TGTTCCAGCAGCTTCAGTAACTATGGCTACACCTTC; j_call: TRBJ1-2; clone_size: NA; v_call: TRBV7-9; d_call: NA
cdr3_aa: CASSGQGADTQYF; cdr3_nt: TGTGCCAGCAGTGGACAGGGGGCAGATACGCAGTATTTT; j_call: TRBJ2-3; clone_size: few; v_call: TRBV2; d_call: TRBD1
cdr3_aa: CASRSTSLYEQFF; cdr3_nt: TGTGCCAGCAGATCAACTAGTTTATACGAGCAGTTCTTC; j_call: TRBJ2-1; clone_size: NA; v_call: TRBV7-2; d_call: NA
cdr3_aa: CSVDSSYNEQFF; cdr3_nt: TGCAGCGTTGATTCTTCCTACAATGAGCAGTTCTTC; j_call: TRBJ2-1; clone_size: NA; v_call: TRBV29-1; d_call: NA
cdr3_aa: CASSLKGGNYGYTF; cdr3_nt: TGTGCCAGCAGTCTAAAAGGGGGCAACTATGGCTACACCTTC; j_call: TRBJ1-2; clone_size: few; v_call: TRBV27; d_call: TRBD1